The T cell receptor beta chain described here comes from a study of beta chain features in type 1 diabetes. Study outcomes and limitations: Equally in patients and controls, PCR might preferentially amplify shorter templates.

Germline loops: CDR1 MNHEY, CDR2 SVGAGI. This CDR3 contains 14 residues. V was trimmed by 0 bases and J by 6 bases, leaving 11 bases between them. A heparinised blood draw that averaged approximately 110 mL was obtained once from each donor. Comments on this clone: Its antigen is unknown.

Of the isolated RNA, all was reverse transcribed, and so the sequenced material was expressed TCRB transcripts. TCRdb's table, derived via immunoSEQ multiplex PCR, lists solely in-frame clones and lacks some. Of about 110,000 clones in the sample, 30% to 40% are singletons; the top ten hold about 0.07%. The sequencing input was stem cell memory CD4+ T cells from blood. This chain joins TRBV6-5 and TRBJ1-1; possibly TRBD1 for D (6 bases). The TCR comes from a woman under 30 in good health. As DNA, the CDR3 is TGTGCCAGCAGTTACTCGACCAGGGGCGCTGAAGCTTTCTTT. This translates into CASSYSTRGAEAFF.